A selection of T cell receptor beta chains follows, all from one sample in a study of cytomegalovirus exposure and HLA in healthy donors. Clones were sequenced by immunoSEQ multiplex PCR, and TCRdb holds only the in-frame ones, with some missing. The data contain 150,000 or so clones, about 89% of them singletons. Material: PBMCs. The receptors were gathered from a woman aged 18-35 years in good health and CMV-seropositive. The CDR3 runs from the conserved cysteine through the conserved F or W.

CDR3 length	V gene	CDR3 protein
14	TRBV11-2	CASSLDQQSGEQFF
14	TRBV9	CASSVTSENNEQFF
14	TRBV13	CASSLERLADEQYF
12	TRBV19	CASSTGGETQYF
13	TRBV2	CASSDDRFITQYF
15	TRBV30	CAWSPPSGRAYEQYF
15	TRBV5-1	CASSFLRQSEDTQYF
15	TRBV13	CASSLTREGSYEQYF
14	TRBV11-2	CASSLLRGEETQYF
14	TRBV30	CACPTSGSYNEQFF
14	TRBV15	CATSRVLSEGEAFF
12	TRBV29-1	CSVASLNTEAFF
14	TRBV6-5	CASSYGQGAQPQHF
13	TRBV30	CAWSSGRAFEQYF
14	TRBV5-4	CASRGTHQGNEQFF
13	TRBV2	CASSEREGPEQYF
14	TRBV4-3	CASSQDMLEGEQFF
14	TRBV25-1	CASTGRGVSDEQFF